The present entry profiles one T cell receptor beta chain with its context. Its antigen is as yet unknown. These data are taken from a study of T cell responses to AZD1222 COVID-19 vaccine. Assay: immunoSEQ multiplex PCR; the TCRdb copy retains only in-frame clones and omits some. The sample contains approximately 190,000 clones, approximately 92% of which appear only once. Study-level points and caveats: It was only 6 or 7 AZD1222 recipients who were seropositive at baseline.

The sequence was collected from an adult who received the MenACWY meningococcal vaccine as a control. The source material was peripheral blood, sampled 28 days after the second dose of the MenACWY control vaccine.

The CDR3 nucleotides are TGTGCCAGCAGCTTAGGCCTCCCGATAGAAGAGCAGTTCTTC. Translation: CASSLGLPIEEQFF. The chain joins TRBV7-2 to TRBJ2-1; D not certain. CDR1 SGHTA and CDR2 FQGNSA come from the germline V gene. The CDR3 loop spans 14 amino acids. Deletions cut 1 base from V and 10 bases from J, with 14 bases between.